This T cell receptor (beta chain) was sequenced for a study of regulatory T cells in long-lasting Graves disease. The time point was: newly diagnosed GD, antithyroid drugs for less than 3 months. The TCR library used RNA extracted from PBMCs. The CDR3 has 14 amino acids. Deletions cut 9 bases from V and 4 bases from J, with 16 bases between. The germline V gene encodes CDR1 LNHDA and CDR2 SQIVND (reference sequence). Library construction for TCR beta used iRepertoire HTBI primers and Arm-PCR of CDR3 regions. How the authors handled the data: The identification of approximately 62 TRBV and over eleven TRBJ segments was made across samples. Using its own MiXCR run on the multiplex PCR reads, TCRdb lists one record per CDR3 protein. Clone size and V and J calls follow TCRdb, not the original study. The sample has 400,000 to 450,000 distinct CDR3 sequences, 14% to 15% seen once. In addition, the sample was reused for a study of T cells in Graves' hyperthyroidism and ophthalmopathy. That source adds: In blood, most of the thyroid clonotypes expanded above 0.001 were also present.

The TCR sequence derives from a woman aged 25 to 39 with Graves disease. The chain recombines TRBV19 with TRBJ2-1; a weak D match, TRBD1 (6 bases). The sequencing used peripheral blood mononuclear cells (PBMCs), collected at new diagnosis, from a patient treated with antithyroid drugs. The CDR3 DNA reads TGTGCCAGCACAGGGCAGGGGAGATACAATGAGCAGTTCTTC. This sequence encodes CASTGQGRYNEQFF.